This note documents a single T cell receptor beta chain sequence. Its antigen remains unidentified. The data originate from a study of PD-1 blockade in classical Hodgkin lymphoma. Background on the study: The patients were dosed with nivolumab 3 mg/kg, infused intravenously every 2 weeks. Study results and caveats: Diminished baseline TCR diversity has been reported in newly diagnosed patients relative to healthy donors.

Germline CDR1 and CDR2: KGHSH and LQKENI. V lost 4 bases and J lost 4, with 10 bases in between. The CDR3 has 14 amino acids. Sequencing was performed with immunoSEQ multiplex PCR; in TCRdb, only in-frame clones are kept and a portion is missing. The sample holds nearly 100,000 clones, approximately 80% seen once. Each patient experienced a relapse that followed autologous stem cell transplantation, and brentuximab vedotin exposure varied. V and J are TRBV18 and TRBJ1-4; D is unclear. The TCR originated in a human donor with classical Hodgkin lymphoma. The source material was peripheral blood mononuclear cells (PBMCs), sampled at baseline. Here the CDR3 DNA reads TGTGCCAGCTCACTATCGCCGGATAATGAAAAACTGTTTTTT. Translated: CASSLSPDNEKLFF.